This TCR beta chain is drawn from a study of blood T cell repertoires in COVID-19. Looking at the study overall: Sites in the United States, Italy and Spain provided acute and convalescent COVID-19 samples.

This clone was picked up one time. The protocol was immunoSEQ multiplex PCR, while the TCRdb copy is restricted to in-frame clones and leaves out a portion. The sample lists a few hundred thousand clones, about 86% occurring once. The V end lost 1 base, the J end lost 4 bases, and 9 bases lay between the germline ends. Germline loops: CDR1 MNHNS, CDR2 SASEGT. The length of the CDR3 is 14 residues. The sample comprised peripheral blood. The chain recombines TRBV6-1 with TRBJ2-3; D is possibly TRBD2 (5 bases). The clonotype originates from a young man with active or convalescent COVID-19. DNA of the CDR3: TGTGCCAGCAGTGAAGGTGTCGGGGCAGATACGCAGTATTTT. It codes for CASSEGVGADTQYF.